This T cell receptor (beta chain) appears in the sequencing data of a study of blood T cell repertoires in COVID-19 (dated by TCRdb to the early 2020s). Concerning the study at large: Samples from collaborators originated in the United States, Italy and Spain and spanned both the acute and convalescent phases of COVID-19. The material from the prospective study consisted of cDNA or gDNA derived from T cells, B-cell-depleted T cells, or PBMCs. Subjects who had been exposed to COVID-19, were actively infected with it, or had recovered from it provided the deeply sampled blood TCRbeta repertoires that made up the dataset. The repertoires were released in a freely available public database intended as a resource for research on the immune response to SARS-CoV-2. Samples were obtained from the ongoing ImmuneRACE study (first 160 participants) and from over 1,000 subjects provided by 6 global collaborators. Sample metadata almost always included a de-identified subject ID, COVID-19 status, age in years and sex. Where HLA class I and class II types were available, the types were taken from metadata supplied by the sample provider, not from assay-based typing.

Collaborating institutions collected whole blood in K2EDTA tubes following their own protocols. For TCRbeta analysis, collaborators shipped samples in one of three forms: frozen whole blood, isolated PBMCs, or DNA extracted from either of those sample types. The immunoSEQ Assay, a bias-controlled multiplex PCR, was used to amplify TCRbeta CDR3 regions from genomic DNA. Turning to the authors' computational methods: Within the assay, amplification of reference gene primers was used to estimate how many nucleated cells each sample contained. To quantify the absolute abundance of each unique TCRbeta CDR3 rearrangement, sequence reads were collapsed and filtered. Productive Simpson clonality was computed per sample as the square root of Simpson's diversity index over productive rearrangements. In TCRdb, the immuneACCESS table is reduced to in-frame sequences with V and J assigned. These tables do not hold every clone; where another copy was compared, an unresolved V gene accounts for under half, and the others remain unexplained. V, J and clone size derive from that table, while D and trimming were established from the DNA sequence. The table for this sample lists about 39,000 clones; about 86% of them were counted only once. The ten biggest clones cover 55% to 60% of the sample.

Results the study describes overall, beyond this receptor: How much clinical and demographic metadata was included differed by source and by participant, and the metadata was provided uncurated.

The CDR3 runs 12 amino acids, cysteine and phenylalanine included. The read is trimmed to its CDR3 DNA, 36 bases read in frame from base 1. V was cut back by 7 bases and J by 8 bases, leaving a gap of 17 bases between them. Based on the germline V gene, the CDR1 and CDR2 sequences are SQVTM and ANQGSEA. As to this clone: Its binding antigen is unknown. One base away there is no much larger clone; base qualities are not given.

The sequencing sample was made of peripheral blood. The chain is made from TRBV29-1 and TRBJ1-2; the D gene is perhaps TRBD1, from 5 matching bases. This clonotype was obtained from a man aged 70-80 years with acute or convalescent COVID-19. The CDR3 sequence is CSDAQGALGYTF. At the DNA level, the sequence is TGCAGCGACGCCCAAGGGGCGCTAGGCTACACCTTC.